Listed below are T cell receptor beta chains from one sample, sequenced in a study of cytomegalovirus exposure and HLA in healthy donors. Produced via immunoSEQ multiplex PCR; TCRdb's table is partial and in-frame only. The data show 170,000 or so clones, around 82% seen once. The sequenced material came from PBMCs. The source of these receptors is a man between 60 and 70 years old in good health and CMV-seronegative. Each CDR3 is given with its conserved first and last residue. Fields, in order: V gene, D gene, J gene, clone size, CDR3 DNA, CDR3 protein. D genes are given only for firm matches. Rows give clone size only sometimes, using once, few, many, or a class for an expanded clone.

v_call: TRBV7-9; d_call: NA; j_call: TRBJ2-7; clone_size: NA; cdr3_nt: TGTGCCAGCAGCTTAGTGGAGACCCTAGCCGAGCAGTACTTC; cdr3_aa: CASSLVETLAEQYF
v_call: TRBV6-5; d_call: TRBD1; j_call: TRBJ2-1; clone_size: NA; cdr3_nt: TGTGCCAGCAGCCGTGACAGGGGAATATATAATGAGCAGTTCTTC; cdr3_aa: CASSRDRGIYNEQFF
v_call: TRBV19; d_call: TRBD1; j_call: TRBJ1-5; clone_size: NA; cdr3_nt: TGTGCCAGTCGAACCACAGGGGGAAGCAATCAGCCCCAGCATTTT; cdr3_aa: CASRTTGGSNQPQHF
v_call: TRBV6-5; d_call: TRBD1; j_call: TRBJ1-6; clone_size: NA; cdr3_nt: TGTGCCAGCAGGTCCTCCGGGACAGCCCCCAGGTCCCTCCACTTT; cdr3_aa: CASRSSGTAPRSLHF
v_call: TRBV5-1; d_call: TRBD1; j_call: TRBJ2-7; clone_size: NA; cdr3_nt: TGCGCCAGCAGCTCGGGACAGCCTAGCTACGAGCAGTACTTC; cdr3_aa: CASSSGQPSYEQYF
v_call: TRBV7-9; d_call: NA; j_call: TRBJ2-3; clone_size: NA; cdr3_nt: TGTGCCAGCAGCTTATCCATCGGGGATACGCAGTATTTT; cdr3_aa: CASSLSIGDTQYF
v_call: TRBV28; d_call: TRBD2; j_call: TRBJ2-7; clone_size: NA; cdr3_nt: TGTGCCAGCAGTTCGCCCGGGAGGCAAACCTACGAGCAGTACTTC; cdr3_aa: CASSSPGRQTYEQYF
v_call: TRBV11-2; d_call: NA; j_call: TRBJ2-7; clone_size: NA; cdr3_nt: TGTGCCAGCAGCCCAGGCGAGCTAGCCGGCTACGAGCAGTACTTC; cdr3_aa: CASSPGELAGYEQYF
v_call: TRBV5-6; d_call: NA; j_call: TRBJ2-7; clone_size: NA; cdr3_nt: TGTGCCAGCAGCTTGGTTAAGAGGGACGAGCAGTACTTC; cdr3_aa: CASSLVKRDEQYF
v_call: TRBV29-1; d_call: NA; j_call: TRBJ2-2; clone_size: NA; cdr3_nt: TGCAGCGTTGATGCCCCAGGGGCCGCCGGGGTCGGCGGGGAGCTGTTTTTT; cdr3_aa: CSVDAPGAAGVGGELFF
v_call: TRBV12-5; d_call: NA; j_call: TRBJ2-7; clone_size: NA; cdr3_nt: TGTGCTAGTGGACGAGACGGGAGCTCCTACGAGCAGTACTTC; cdr3_aa: CASGRDGSSYEQYF
v_call: TRBV4-1; d_call: TRBD2; j_call: TRBJ2-1; clone_size: NA; cdr3_nt: TGCGCCAGCAGCCAGGGAGGGTTCTACAATGAGCAGTTCTTC; cdr3_aa: CASSQGGFYNEQFF
v_call: TRBV5-6; d_call: NA; j_call: TRBJ1-5; clone_size: NA; cdr3_nt: TGTGCCAGCAGCTTGGGGAGAAATCAGCCCCAGCATTTT; cdr3_aa: CASSLGRNQPQHF
v_call: TRBV9; d_call: TRBD2; j_call: TRBJ2-1; clone_size: NA; cdr3_nt: TGTGCCAGCAGCGTAGCTGGGCGGGGGGGAGACAATGAGCAGTTCTTC; cdr3_aa: CASSVAGRGGDNEQFF
v_call: TRBV9; d_call: NA; j_call: TRBJ2-3; clone_size: once; cdr3_nt: TGTGCCAGCAGCGTCCCTTCTAGCGACGTCACAGATACGCAGTATTTT; cdr3_aa: CASSVPSSDVTDTQYF